There are many counts of the clone carrying this T cell receptor (beta chain). Its cognate antigen is unknown. This specimen comes from a study of T cell repertoires in cytomegalovirus infection. Study details: Shared public TCR beta signatures pointed to both CMV infection and a matching HLA type. Study results and limitations: In two of eight donors, the top clonotype was HLA-C-restricted CMV-specific.

CDR1 is SGHTA, CDR2 FQGNSA, per germline. CDR3 size: 14 residues. V was pared by 5 bases and J by 6 bases, with 7 bases of the junction left unmatched. TCRdb reanalysed the reads using MiXCR and keeps one entry per CDR3 protein. The sample includes a few hundred thousand distinct CDR3 sequences, less than 30% of them seen just once. The source of this sequence is a human donor in good health (CMV status not recorded). Some clones in this sample may be carry-over from other donors' samples. V is TRBV7-2 and J is TRBJ1-5; 7 bases align to TRBD1. The sample was PBMCs. In DNA form, the CDR3 reads TGTGCCAGCAGCCCCCGACAGGGAGGTCAGCCCCAGCATTTT. It translates to CASSPRQGGQPQHF.